This TCR beta chain was captured by sequencing in a study of T cell responses to AZD1222 COVID-19 vaccine. The germline V gene has CDR1 SGDLS and CDR2 YYNGEE. Trimming cost V 2 bases and J 6 bases, with 12 bases left between them. This CDR3 region has 13 residues. Only in-frame clones appear in the TCRdb table, and some are missing; sequencing was by immunoSEQ multiplex PCR. Of some 130,000 clones in the sample, 85% to 90% were seen once. This receptor was taken from an adult in good health. The chain combines TRBV9 with TRBJ2-7; maybe TRBD2 (6 bases). The input for sequencing was peripheral blood, taken on day 0 of AZD1222 vaccination. The CDR3 sequence is CASSVGLGGEQYF. The CDR3, as DNA: TGTGCCAGCAGCGTGGGACTTGGGGGCGAGCAGTACTTC.